The 21 T cell receptor beta chains listed next were all sequenced from one sample in a study of CD8 T cells in ankylosing spondylitis. TCRdb processed the 5' RACE reads anew with MiXCR; each CDR3 protein has one entry. The repertoire holds roughly 40,000 distinct CDR3 sequences, with roughly 2.6% as singletons. What was sequenced was blood, either unsorted or a sorted T cell fraction (not recorded which). The receptors were gathered from a male donor with ankylosing spondylitis or in good health (not recorded which).

This clonotype has a count of ten or more. For the CDR3, the DNA is TGTGCCAGCAGTCGGGGGGAGGCCCGTAGCAATCAGCCCCAGCATTTT. It translates to CASSRGEARSNQPQHF. This rearrangement joins TRBV9 to TRBJ1-5, with D perhaps matching TRBD1 (5 bases). Germline loops: CDR1 SGDLS, CDR2 YYNGEE. The CDR3 is 16 residues long. V dropped 5 bases and J dropped 0 bases, with 15 bases sitting between them. Using reference TRBV9 and TRBJ1-5 for the parts outside the CDR3, the full variable domain is DSGVTQTPKHLITATGQRVTLRCSPRSGDLSVYWYQQSLDQGLQFLIQYYNGEERAKGNILERFSAQQFPDLHSELNLSSLELGDSALYFCASSRGEARSNQPQHFGDGTRLSIL.

In its sample, this clonotype was seen many times. V usage is TRBV9 and J usage is TRBJ2-3; no firm D call. From germline, CDR1 is SGDLS and CDR2 YYNGEE. The CDR3 sequence is 16 residues long. The V and J ends lost 0 bases and 1 base respectively, with 12 bases between them. CDR3 nucleotide sequence: TGTGCCAGCAGCGTAGGATGGGGTTTTGGCACAGATACGCAGTATTTT. Its translation is CASSVGWGFGTDTQYF.

This clonotype showed up many times. The chain has TRBV9 and TRBJ2-3, with unresolved D. This CDR3 spans 17 amino acids. Trimming cost V 1 base and J 2 bases, with 17 bases left between them. Germline CDR1 is SGDLS and CDR2 is YYNGEE. The CDR3 DNA reads as TGTGCCAGCAGCGTAAGTGGCGCGCAGCAAAACACAGATACGCAGTATTTT. It encodes CASSVSGAQQNTDTQYF.

The sample holds many counts of this clonotype. V usage is TRBV9 and J usage is TRBJ1-2, with D uncertain. The CDR3 runs 14 residues. The V gene lost 4 bases and the J gene lost 0 bases, with 10 bases spanning the gap. Germline V gives CDR1 SGDLS, CDR2 YYNGEE. The CDR3 sequence is CASSPDPANYGYTF. DNA for the CDR3: TGTGCCAGCAGCCCGGACCCGGCTAACTATGGCTACACCTTC.

This rearrangement joins TRBV9 to TRBJ2-5, with TRBD1 as a possible D gene (6 bases). V lost 7 bases, J lost 0 bases, and 13 bases lay in between. This CDR3 is built from 14 residues. Germline CDR1 SGDLS, CDR2 YYNGEE. The CDR3 nucleotides are TGTGCCAGCGCTTATAGGGACAACCAAGAGACCCAGTACTTC. This gives the protein CASAYRDNQETQYF.

This clonotype was recorded at least ten times. This chain joins TRBV9 and TRBJ2-3, with 8 nucleotides matching TRBD1. This CDR3 is built from 15 residues. The J segment lost 6 bases and the V segment lost 2 bases, leaving 8 bases of the junction unmatched. Germline CDR1 SGDLS, CDR2 YYNGEE. DNA of the CDR3: TGTGCCAGCAGCGTCCGGGACAGGTTAAAGGATACGCAGTATTTT. This codes for CASSVRDRLKDTQYF. The full variable domain, with the rest looked up from reference TRBV9 and TRBJ2-3, is DSGVTQTPKHLITATGQRVTLRCSPRSGDLSVYWYQQSLDQGLQFLIQYYNGEERAKGNILERFSAQQFPDLHSELNLSSLELGDSALYFCASSVRDRLKDTQYFGPGTRLTVL.

This clonotype was observed at least ten times. The rearrangement joins TRBV9 to TRBJ2-2; D uncertain. Germline V gene lookup returns CDR1 SGDLS and CDR2 YYNGEE. The CDR3 covers 13 residues. Trimming took off 0 bases at V and 6 bases at J, with 6 bases between the two ends. The CDR3 region is CASSVGGAGELFF. The CDR3 nucleotides are TGTGCCAGCAGCGTAGGCGGAGCCGGGGAGCTGTTTTTT.

This clonotype was picked up many times. Written as DNA, the CDR3 is TGTGCCAGCAGCGTAGTGTCGGGAGCTAGTAATGAGCAGTTCTTC. Protein product: CASSVVSGASNEQFF. The rearrangement uses TRBV9 and TRBJ2-1; D possibly corresponds to TRBD2 (6 bases). Germline V CDR1 and CDR2: SGDLS, YYNGEE. V dropped 0 bases and J dropped 7 bases, with 14 bases sitting between them. The CDR3 totals 15 residues.

This clonotype was recorded many times. The gene calls are TRBV9 and TRBJ1-1, with unresolved D. CDR1 and CDR2 from the germline V gene are SGDLS and YYNGEE. The V end was cut by 0 bases, the J end by 1 base, with 16 bases between. This CDR3 has 17 amino acids. The CDR3 is CASSVGLRNGRNTEAFF. The CDR3 nucleotides read TGTGCCAGCAGCGTAGGATTAAGGAACGGACGGAACACTGAAGCTTTCTTT.

V gene TRBV9 combines with J gene TRBJ2-2; D is perhaps TRBD2 (5 bases). Trimming removed 3 bases from V and 4 bases from J, with 13 bases in between. This CDR3 region has 15 residues. The germline gives CDR1 SGDLS, CDR2 YYNGEE. The DNA of the CDR3 is TGTGCCAGCAGCGCCGGGCCCCGGGGCACCGGGGAGCTGTTTTTT. As protein: CASSAGPRGTGELFF. Drawing the rest from reference TRBV9 and TRBJ2-2, the complete variable domain is DSGVTQTPKHLITATGQRVTLRCSPRSGDLSVYWYQQSLDQGLQFLIQYYNGEERAKGNILERFSAQQFPDLHSELNLSSLELGDSALYFCASSAGPRGTGELFFGEGSRLTVL.

This clonotype was seen at least ten times. The CDR3 sequence: CASSVAGGRGETQYF. The CDR3 bases are TGTGCCAGCAGCGTAGCTGGGGGAAGGGGAGAGACCCAGTACTTC. The gene calls are TRBV9 and TRBJ2-5; D is tentatively TRBD1 or TRBD2 (5 bases each). Germline V gene data show CDR1 as SGDLS and CDR2 as YYNGEE. Trimming left V 0 bases short and J 4 bases short, with 13 bases between. CDR3 length equals 15 residues.

This clonotype was picked up many times. The J gene is TRBJ2-3, the V gene TRBV9; 8 bases align to TRBD2. Germline CDR1 is SGDLS and CDR2 is YYNGEE. The CDR3 is 16 residues long. J lost 3 bases, V lost 1 base, and 7 bases had no gene match. In nucleotides, the CDR3 is TGTGCCAGCAGCGTACTCAGCGGGAGTAGAACAGATACGCAGTATTTT. Translated, it gives CASSVLSGSRTDTQYF.

In this sample, this clonotype turned up many times. The chain combines TRBV9 with TRBJ1-2; D gene ambiguous. Germline CDR1 SGDLS, CDR2 YYNGEE. The CDR3 loop spans 16 amino acids. V lost 3 bases and J lost 0, with 15 bases in between. The CDR3: CASSESLSQANYGYTF. The CDR3 DNA reads as TGTGCCAGCAGCGAGTCGTTAAGTCAAGCTAACTATGGCTACACCTTC. The complete variable domain, with remaining parts taken from reference TRBV9 and TRBJ1-2, reads DSGVTQTPKHLITATGQRVTLRCSPRSGDLSVYWYQQSLDQGLQFLIQYYNGEERAKGNILERFSAQQFPDLHSELNLSSLELGDSALYFCASSESLSQANYGYTFGSGTRLTVV.

This clonotype was found many times. The V gene is TRBV9, the J gene TRBJ1-4; tentatively, D is TRBD1 (6 bases). The CDR3 is made up of 15 amino acids. Per the germline V gene, CDR1 is SGDLS and CDR2 is YYNGEE. Trimming took off 3 bases at V and 3 bases at J, with 12 bases between the two ends. CDR3 sequence: CASSASGAANEKLFF. Written as DNA, the CDR3 is TGTGCCAGCAGCGCTTCAGGGGCGGCTAATGAAAAACTGTTTTTT.

This clonotype was detected ten times or more. With a much larger clone just one base away, this may be a read error. The chain recombines TRBV9 with TRBJ2-1; unclear D gene. The CDR3 loop spans 12 amino acids. Trimming left V 1 base short and J 3 bases short, with 2 bases between. Looked up from germline, CDR1 is SGDLS and CDR2 is YYNGEE. CDR3 in amino acids: CASSVRYNEQFF. The CDR3 bases are TGTGCCAGCAGCGTACGCTACAATGAGCAGTTCTTC.

The sample holds many counts of this clonotype. The rearrangement joins TRBV9 to TRBJ2-1; 9 nucleotides line up with TRBD1. Germline V lookup: CDR1 SGDLS, CDR2 YYNGEE. This CDR3 spans 15 amino acids. J lost 3 bases, V lost 4 bases, and 5 bases had no gene match. CDR3 nucleotide sequence: TGTGCCAGCAGCCCGGGACAGGGTTACTACAATGAGCAGTTCTTC. Translated: CASSPGQGYYNEQFF.

By its share, this clonotype is medium-sized (0.01 to 0.1%). The gene calls are TRBV9 and TRBJ1-2, with D possibly TRBD1 on 6 matching bases. Trimming removed 4 bases at V and 8 bases at J, with 15 bases between. CDR3 size: 13 residues. Germline CDR1 is SGDLS and CDR2 is YYNGEE. The CDR3 region has the DNA TGTGCCAGCAGCCCTGATTGGGGGCAAGGCTACACCTTC. Encoded protein: CASSPDWGQGYTF.

Ten or more counts support this clonotype. V gene TRBV9 combines with J gene TRBJ1-1; D is unresolved. The CDR3 spans 13 residues. Germline CDR1 and CDR2: SGDLS and YYNGEE. Between the trimmed V and J ends, which lost 0 bases and 3 bases, there was a span of 6 bases. CDR3 nucleotides: TGTGCCAGCAGCGTAGAGTCAGACACTGAAGCTTTCTTT. This encodes CASSVESDTEAFF.

In this sample, this clonotype turned up many times. The rearrangement links TRBV9 to TRBJ2-1; TRBD2 aligns across 8 bases. CDR3 length: 18 residues. J lost 5 bases, V lost 0 bases, and 13 bases had no gene match. The germline V gene has CDR1 SGDLS and CDR2 YYNGEE. The CDR3 spells CASSVGTGGPTSDNEQFF. In nucleotides, the CDR3 is TGTGCCAGCAGCGTAGGAACGGGAGGCCCGACTAGCGACAATGAGCAGTTCTTC.

This clonotype was picked up many times. V usage is TRBV9 and J usage is TRBJ2-1; TRBD2 matches at 7 bases. This CDR3 has 18 residues. Trimming removed 4 bases from V and 2 bases from J; junction bases left unmatched: 15. Germline assignment: CDR1 SGDLS and CDR2 YYNGEE. The CDR3 DNA sequence: TGTGCCAGCAGCCGGTTTCCTGCGGGAGCAGAGGCCTACAATGAGCAGTTCTTC. Its translation is CASSRFPAGAEAYNEQFF.

This clonotype was counted ten times or more. This chain uses TRBV9 with TRBJ2-7; TRBD2 is a possible D gene (5 bases). Trimming removed 3 bases at V and 0 bases at J, with 16 bases between. CDR3 length equals 16 residues. The germline CDR1 and CDR2 sequences are SGDLS and YYNGEE. CDR3 in DNA: TGTGCCAGCAGCGAAAGAGGTGGGAGCAGCTCCTACGAGCAGTACTTC. The encoded protein is CASSERGGSSSYEQYF.